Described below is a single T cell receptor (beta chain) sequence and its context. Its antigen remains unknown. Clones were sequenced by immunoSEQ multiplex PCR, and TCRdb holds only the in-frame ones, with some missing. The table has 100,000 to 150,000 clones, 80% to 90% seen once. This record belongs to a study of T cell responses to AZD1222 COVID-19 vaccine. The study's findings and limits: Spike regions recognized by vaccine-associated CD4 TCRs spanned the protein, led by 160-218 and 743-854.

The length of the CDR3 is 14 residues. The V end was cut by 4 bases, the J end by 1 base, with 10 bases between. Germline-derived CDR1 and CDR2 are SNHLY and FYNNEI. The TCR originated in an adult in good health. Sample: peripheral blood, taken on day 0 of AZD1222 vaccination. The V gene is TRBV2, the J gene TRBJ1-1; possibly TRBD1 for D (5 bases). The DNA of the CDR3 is TGTGCCAGCAGTGTCTTAGGGACGAACACTGAAGCTTTCTTT. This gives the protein CASSVLGTNTEAFF.